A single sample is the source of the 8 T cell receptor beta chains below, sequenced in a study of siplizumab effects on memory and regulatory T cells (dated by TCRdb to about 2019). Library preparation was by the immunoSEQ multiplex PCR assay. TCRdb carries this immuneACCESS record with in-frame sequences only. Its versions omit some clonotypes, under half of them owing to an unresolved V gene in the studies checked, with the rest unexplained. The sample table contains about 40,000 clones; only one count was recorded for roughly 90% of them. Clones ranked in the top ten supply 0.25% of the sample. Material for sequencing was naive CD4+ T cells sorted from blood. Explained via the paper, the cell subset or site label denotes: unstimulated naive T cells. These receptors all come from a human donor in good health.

CDR3 coding DNA: TGTACTTTTTTGGGGGACTGGAACTACGAGCAGTACTTC. Amino acid sequence: CTFLGDWNYEQYF. The V gene is TRBV30, the J gene TRBJ2-7; TRBD2 might be the D (6 bases). Germline V gives CDR1 GTSNPN, CDR2 SVGIG (reference sequence). The CDR3 covers 13 residues.

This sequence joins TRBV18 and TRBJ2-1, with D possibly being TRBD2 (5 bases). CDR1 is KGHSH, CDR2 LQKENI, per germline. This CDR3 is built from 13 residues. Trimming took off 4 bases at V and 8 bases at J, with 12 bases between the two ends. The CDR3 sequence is CASSRQPGYEQFF. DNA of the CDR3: TGTGCCAGCTCACGTCAACCGGGGTATGAGCAGTTCTTC. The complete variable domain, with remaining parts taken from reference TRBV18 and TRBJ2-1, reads NAGVMQNPRHLVRRRGQEARLRCSPMKGHSHVYWYRQLPEEGLKFMVYLQKENIIDESGMPKERFSAEFPKEGPSILRIQQVVRGDSAAYFCASSRQPGYEQFFGPGTRLTVL.

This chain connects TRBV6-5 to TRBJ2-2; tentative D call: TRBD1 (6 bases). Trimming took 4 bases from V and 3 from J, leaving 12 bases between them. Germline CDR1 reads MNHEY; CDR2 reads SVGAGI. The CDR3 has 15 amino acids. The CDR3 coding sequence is TGTGCCAGCAGTTGGAAGGGGGTCGACACCGGGGAGCTGTTTTTT. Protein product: CASSWKGVDTGELFF.

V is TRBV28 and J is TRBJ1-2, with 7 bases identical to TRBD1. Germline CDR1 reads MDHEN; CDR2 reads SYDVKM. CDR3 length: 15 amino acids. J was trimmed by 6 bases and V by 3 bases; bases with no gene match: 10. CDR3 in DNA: TGTGCCAGCAGTTTTCCCACAGGGGCGGGAAATGGCTACACCTTC. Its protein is CASSFPTGAGNGYTF.

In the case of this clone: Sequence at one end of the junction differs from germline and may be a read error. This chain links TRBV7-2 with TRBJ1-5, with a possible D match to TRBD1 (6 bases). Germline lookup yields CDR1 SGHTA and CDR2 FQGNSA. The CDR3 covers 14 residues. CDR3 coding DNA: TGTGCCAGCACCTTAGGGGGAGGCAATCAGCCCCAGCATTTT. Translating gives CASTLGGGNQPQHF.

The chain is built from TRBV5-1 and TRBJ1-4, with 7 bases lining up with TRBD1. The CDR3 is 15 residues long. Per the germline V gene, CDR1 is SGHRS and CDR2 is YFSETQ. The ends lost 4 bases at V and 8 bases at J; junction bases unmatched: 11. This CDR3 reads CASSPVTGSKEKLFF. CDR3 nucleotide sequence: TGCGCCAGCAGCCCAGTGACAGGGTCGAAGGAAAAACTGTTTTTT. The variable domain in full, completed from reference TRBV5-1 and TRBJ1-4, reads KAGVTQTPRYLIKTRGQQVTLSCSPISGHRSVSWYQQTPGQGLQFLFEYFSETQRNKGNFPGRFSGRQFSNSRSEMNVSTLELGDSALYLCASSPVTGSKEKLFFGSGTQLSVL.

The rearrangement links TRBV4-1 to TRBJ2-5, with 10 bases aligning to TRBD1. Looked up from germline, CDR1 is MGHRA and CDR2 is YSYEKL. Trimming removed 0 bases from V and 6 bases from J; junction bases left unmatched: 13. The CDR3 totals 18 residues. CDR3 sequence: CASSQDLWGQGTKKTQYF. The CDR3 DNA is TGCGCCAGCAGCCAAGATCTTTGGGGACAGGGGACAAAGAAGACCCAGTACTTC.

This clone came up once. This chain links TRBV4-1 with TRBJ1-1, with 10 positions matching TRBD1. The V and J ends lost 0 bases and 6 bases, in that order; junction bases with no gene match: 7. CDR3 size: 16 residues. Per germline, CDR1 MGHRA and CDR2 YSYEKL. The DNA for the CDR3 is TGCGCCAGCAGCCAAGATTGGCGAGACAGGGGGCCTGAAGCTTTCTTT. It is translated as CASSQDWRDRGPEAFF.